A selection of T cell receptor beta chains follows, all from one sample in a study of blood T cell repertoires in COVID-19. Produced via immunoSEQ multiplex PCR; TCRdb's table is partial and in-frame only. This table holds 200,000 to 250,000 clones, about four fifths found once. The sample taken for sequencing was peripheral blood. The origin of the receptors is an elderly man with acute or convalescent COVID-19. Each CDR3 is given with its conserved first and last residue. The order of the fields is clone size, J gene, D gene, V gene, CDR3 DNA, CDR3 protein. A D gene is named only where the DNA matches it firmly. Where a row states a size, it is once, few, many or the class of an expanded clone; other rows omit it.

size: .
J: TRBJ2-2
D: TRBD2
V: TRBV6-4
DNA: TGTGCCAGCAGTGCCTCCCGGATAGCGGGGGACACCGGGGAGCTGTTTTTT
CDR3: CASSASRIAGDTGELFF

size: .
J: TRBJ2-5
D: .
V: TRBV7-2
DNA: TGTGCCAGCAGCTTAGGGAGGCGGGAGACCCAGTACTTC
CDR3: CASSLGRRETQYF

size: few
J: TRBJ1-2
D: TRBD1
V: TRBV5-1
DNA: TGCGCCAGCAGCTCCGGGACAGGACGCTATGGCTACACCTTC
CDR3: CASSSGTGRYGYTF

size: .
J: TRBJ2-7
D: TRBD1
V: TRBV30
DNA: TGTGCCTGTCTACCCCAGGGGGTCGGTTACGAGCAGTACTTC
CDR3: CACLPQGVGYEQYF

size: .
J: TRBJ2-1
D: .
V: TRBV15
DNA: TGTGCCACCAGCAGGCAGGCAGGGGCAGCGGATGAGCAGTTCTTC
CDR3: CATSRQAGAADEQFF

size: once
J: TRBJ2-7
D: TRBD1
V: TRBV5-1
DNA: TGCGCCAGCAAACTCACAGGGGTCCGACTCTCCTACGAGCAGTACTTC
CDR3: CASKLTGVRLSYEQYF

size: .
J: TRBJ2-6
D: TRBD1
V: TRBV5-5
DNA: TGTGCCAGCAGCTTGGCCGGACAGGGGGCGACTGGGGCCAACGTCCTGACTTTC
CDR3: CASSLAGQGATGANVLTF

size: .
J: TRBJ2-1
D: .
V: TRBV11-3
DNA: TGTGCCAGCAGCCGGGGGGAAGGGGGACGGTCCTACAATGAGCAGTTCTTC
CDR3: CASSRGEGGRSYNEQFF

size: .
J: TRBJ1-2
D: .
V: TRBV24-1
DNA: TGTGCCACCGGACAGCCCAACTATGGCTACACCTTC
CDR3: CATGQPNYGYTF

size: .
J: TRBJ1-1
D: .
V: TRBV18
DNA: TGTGCCAGCTCACCACCCCCGGGTTATTCTGAAGCTTTCTTT
CDR3: CASSPPPGYSEAFF

size: .
J: TRBJ1-6
D: TRBD1
V: TRBV2
DNA: TGTGCCAGCAGTGAAGAGGGACAGGTTAATTCACCCCTCCACTTT
CDR3: CASSEEGQVNSPLHF

size: .
J: TRBJ2-7
D: TRBD2
V: TRBV7-8
DNA: TGTGCCAGCAGCCCACGGATAGCGGGGGGGAGATCCTACGAGCAGTACTTC
CDR3: CASSPRIAGGRSYEQYF

size: .
J: TRBJ1-1
D: TRBD1
V: TRBV24-1
DNA: TGTGCCACCAGTGATACGACAGGGGTGGGCACTGAAGCTTTCTTT
CDR3: CATSDTTGVGTEAFF

size: .
J: TRBJ2-3
D: TRBD1
V: TRBV5-1
DNA: TGCGCCAGCAGCTTCAGGGGGCAAACAGATACGCAGTATTTT
CDR3: CASSFRGQTDTQYF

size: .
J: TRBJ1-2
D: TRBD1
V: TRBV19
DNA: TGTGCCAGTAGCACCATCCTTCGACAGGGGGAGTATGGCTACACCTTC
CDR3: CASSTILRQGEYGYTF

size: many
J: TRBJ1-2
D: TRBD1
V: TRBV13
DNA: TGTGCCAGCAGCCCGACCCACCGGGACAGGGGGAACTATGGCTACACCTTC
CDR3: CASSPTHRDRGNYGYTF

size: .
J: TRBJ2-1
D: TRBD2
V: TRBV3-1/TRBV3-2
DNA: TGTGCCAGCAGCCCGCCTAGCGGGGGTGTGAATGAGCAGTTCTTC
CDR3: CASSPPSGGVNEQFF

size: .
J: TRBJ2-2
D: TRBD1
V: TRBV5-4
DNA: TGTGCCAGCAGCTTGGTGGGACAGGGTTTATCCGCCGGGGAGCTGTTTTTT
CDR3: CASSLVGQGLSAGELFF

size: .
J: TRBJ1-6
D: .
V: TRBV5-8
DNA: TGTGCCAGCAGCTTGGTGATGGCTTCACCCCTCCACTTT
CDR3: CASSLVMASPLHF

size: .
J: TRBJ2-2
D: .
V: TRBV2
DNA: TGTGCCAGCAGCCCCAGGCCCCTCACCGGGGAGCTGTTTTTT
CDR3: CASSPRPLTGELFF

size: few
J: TRBJ1-5
D: .
V: TRBV7-8
DNA: TGTGCCAGCAGGAGGTGGGCCGATACAGGGTACTTGCAGCCCCAGCATTTT
CDR3: CASRRWADTGYLQPQHF

size: .
J: TRBJ1-5
D: .
V: TRBV4-1
DNA: TGCGCCAGCAGCCAAGATCGGCGGCAGCCCCAGCATTTT
CDR3: CASSQDRRQPQHF

size: .
J: TRBJ1-1
D: .
V: TRBV11-3
DNA: TGTGCCAGCAGCTTACAGTGCGGGCTTAGAAGGGACACTGAAGCTTTCTTT
CDR3: CASSLQCGLRRDTEAFF

size: .
J: TRBJ2-1
D: .
V: TRBV6-2/TRBV6-3
DNA: TGTGCCAGCAGTTACGTCATACTTGAGCAGTTCTTC
CDR3: CASSYVILEQFF

size: .
J: TRBJ1-1
D: TRBD1
V: TRBV3-1/TRBV3-2
DNA: TGTGCCAGCAGCCAAGGCCGACAGGGGAACACTGAAGCTTTCTTT
CDR3: CASSQGRQGNTEAFF

size: .
J: TRBJ2-7
D: TRBD1
V: TRBV7-8
DNA: TGTGCCAGCAGCTTACTGAGGGACAGCTATTACGAGCAGTACTTC
CDR3: CASSLLRDSYYEQYF

size: .
J: TRBJ1-4
D: .
V: TRBV7-2
DNA: TGTGCCAGCAGCCCTTACCCGGGGACTAATGAAAAACTGTTTTTT
CDR3: CASSPYPGTNEKLFF

size: few
J: TRBJ1-3
D: TRBD1
V: TRBV19
DNA: TGTGCCAGTAGGCCAGACAGGGGGCGAGGAAACACCATATATTTT
CDR3: CASRPDRGRGNTIYF

size: .
J: TRBJ2-3
D: TRBD2
V: TRBV5-1
DNA: TGCGCCAGCAGCTTGGCCAGAGCGGGGGGGCTCACAGATACGCAGTATTTT
CDR3: CASSLARAGGLTDTQYF

size: .
J: TRBJ1-6
D: TRBD1
V: TRBV19
DNA: TGTGCCAGTAGTCCAGAAGGGACAGGGCGGTCACCCCTCCACTTT
CDR3: CASSPEGTGRSPLHF

size: .
J: TRBJ1-2
D: .
V: TRBV12-3/TRBV12-4
DNA: TGTGCCAGCAGTTTAGCCGGGTTCTCAAAGGTCTTC
CDR3: CASSLAGFSKVF

size: .
J: TRBJ2-1
D: .
V: TRBV12-5
DNA: TGTGCTAGTGGTTTGGTATTGGGAGCCAATGAGCAGTTCTTC
CDR3: CASGLVLGANEQFF

size: few
J: TRBJ1-2
D: .
V: TRBV10-3
DNA: TGTGCCATCAGTGAGTTGCAGGGGCTAAGCTATGGCTACACCTTC
CDR3: CAISELQGLSYGYTF

size: .
J: TRBJ1-6
D: TRBD1
V: TRBV28
DNA: TGTGCCAGCAGGGTTTCCGGGACAGGTCTTTCACCCCTCCACTTT
CDR3: CASRVSGTGLSPLHF

size: .
J: TRBJ2-3
D: TRBD2
V: TRBV18
DNA: TGTGCCAGCTCACCACAGAACGGGGGGGATACGCAGTATTTT
CDR3: CASSPQNGGDTQYF

size: .
J: TRBJ1-2
D: TRBD1
V: TRBV24-1
DNA: TGTGCCACCAGTGCCCGACAGGGGAGCTATGGCTACACCTTC
CDR3: CATSARQGSYGYTF

size: .
J: TRBJ2-3
D: TRBD1
V: TRBV6-5
DNA: TGTGCCAGCAGTCCGTGGACAGGGAGCACAGATACGCAGTATTTT
CDR3: CASSPWTGSTDTQYF

size: .
J: TRBJ1-4
D: TRBD1
V: TRBV7-9
DNA: TGTGCCAGCAGCCCAGAGCCTCCGGGACAGGGCAACGAAAAACTGTTTTTT
CDR3: CASSPEPPGQGNEKLFF

size: .
J: TRBJ1-5
D: TRBD1
V: TRBV24-1
DNA: TGTGCCACCAGTGAAACCGGGACAGGGGGCGGCAATCAGCCCCAGCATTTT
CDR3: CATSETGTGGGNQPQHF

size: once
J: TRBJ1-1
D: TRBD1
V: TRBV6-5
DNA: TGTGCCAGCAGTTACTCTAACAGGGGGGTGACTGAAGCTTTCTTT
CDR3: CASSYSNRGVTEAFF

size: once
J: TRBJ2-7
D: .
V: TRBV28
DNA: TGTGCCAGCAAAGGGACACATTACGAGCAGTACTTC
CDR3: CASKGTHYEQYF

size: .
J: TRBJ1-4
D: .
V: TRBV5-1
DNA: TGCGCCAGCAGCTTAATGGGAGGGGATGAAAAACTGTTTTTT
CDR3: CASSLMGGDEKLFF

size: .
J: TRBJ1-5
D: .
V: TRBV3-1/TRBV3-2
DNA: TGTGCCAGCAGCCCTGGGGGCAGCGTCAATCAGCCCCAGCATTTT
CDR3: CASSPGGSVNQPQHF

size: .
J: TRBJ2-5
D: .
V: TRBV27
DNA: TGTGCCAGCAGTTTGGGGAGGGGGGAGACCCAGTACTTC
CDR3: CASSLGRGETQYF

size: once
J: TRBJ1-1
D: .
V: TRBV4-1
DNA: TGCGCCAGCAGCCATCCCCTCGTCAGGGACACTGAAGCTTTCTTT
CDR3: CASSHPLVRDTEAFF

size: .
J: TRBJ1-1
D: .
V: TRBV19
DNA: TGTGCCAGTAGTATAGGTCAGGGGCGAAACACTGAAGCTTTCTTT
CDR3: CASSIGQGRNTEAFF